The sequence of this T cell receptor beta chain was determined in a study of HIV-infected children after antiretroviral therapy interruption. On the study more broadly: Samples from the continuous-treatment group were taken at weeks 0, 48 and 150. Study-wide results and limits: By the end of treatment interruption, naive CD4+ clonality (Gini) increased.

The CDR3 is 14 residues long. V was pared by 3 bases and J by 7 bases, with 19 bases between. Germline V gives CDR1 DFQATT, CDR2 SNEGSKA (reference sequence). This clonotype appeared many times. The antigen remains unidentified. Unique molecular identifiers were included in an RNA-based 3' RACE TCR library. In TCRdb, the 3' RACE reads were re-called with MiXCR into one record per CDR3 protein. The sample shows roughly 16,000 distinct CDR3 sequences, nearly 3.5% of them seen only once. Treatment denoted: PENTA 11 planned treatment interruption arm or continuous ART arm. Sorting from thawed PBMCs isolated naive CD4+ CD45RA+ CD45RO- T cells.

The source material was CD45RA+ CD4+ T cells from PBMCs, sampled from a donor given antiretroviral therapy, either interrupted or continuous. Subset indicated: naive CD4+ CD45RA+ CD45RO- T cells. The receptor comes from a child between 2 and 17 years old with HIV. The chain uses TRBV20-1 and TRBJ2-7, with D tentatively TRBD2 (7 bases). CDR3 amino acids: CSARSVGGPGEQYF. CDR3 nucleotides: TGCAGTGCTAGGTCTGTGGGGGGGCCGGGGGAGCAGTACTTC.